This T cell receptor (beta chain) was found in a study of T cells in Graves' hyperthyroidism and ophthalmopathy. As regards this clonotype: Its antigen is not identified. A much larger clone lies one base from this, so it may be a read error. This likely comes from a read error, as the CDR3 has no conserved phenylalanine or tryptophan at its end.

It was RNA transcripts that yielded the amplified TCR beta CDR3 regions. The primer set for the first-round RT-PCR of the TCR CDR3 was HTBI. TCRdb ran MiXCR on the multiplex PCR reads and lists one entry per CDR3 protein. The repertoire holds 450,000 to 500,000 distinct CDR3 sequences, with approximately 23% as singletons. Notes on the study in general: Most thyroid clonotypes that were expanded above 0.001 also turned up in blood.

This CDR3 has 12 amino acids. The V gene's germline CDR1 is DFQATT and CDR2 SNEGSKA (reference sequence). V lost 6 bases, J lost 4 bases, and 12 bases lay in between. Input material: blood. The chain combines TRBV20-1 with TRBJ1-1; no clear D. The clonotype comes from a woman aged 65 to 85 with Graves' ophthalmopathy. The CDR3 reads CSALVKVTEAFL. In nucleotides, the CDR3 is TGCAGTGCCCTAGTGAAGGTCACTGAAGCTTTCCTT.